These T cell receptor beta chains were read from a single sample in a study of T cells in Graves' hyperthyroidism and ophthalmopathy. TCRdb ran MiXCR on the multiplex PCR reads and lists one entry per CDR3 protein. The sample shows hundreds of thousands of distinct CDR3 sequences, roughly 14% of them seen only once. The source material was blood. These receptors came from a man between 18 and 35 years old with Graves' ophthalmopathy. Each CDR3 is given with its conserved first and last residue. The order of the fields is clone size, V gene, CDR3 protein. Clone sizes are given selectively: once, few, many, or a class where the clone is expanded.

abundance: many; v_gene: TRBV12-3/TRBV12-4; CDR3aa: CASSFSWGEQFF
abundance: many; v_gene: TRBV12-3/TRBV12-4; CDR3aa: CASSLAIGEQYF
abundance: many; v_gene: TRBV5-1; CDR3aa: CASSLIGTLEQFF
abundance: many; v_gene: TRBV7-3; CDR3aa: CASSLLGQGQGGELFF
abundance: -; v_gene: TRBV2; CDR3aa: CASSDTSRSYNEQFF
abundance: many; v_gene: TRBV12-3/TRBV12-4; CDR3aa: CASSKLYGQGSYGYTF
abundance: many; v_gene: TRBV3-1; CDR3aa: CASSQAEVAWGAVSYTF
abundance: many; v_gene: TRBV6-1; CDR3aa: CASSSTEWGRSNQPQHF
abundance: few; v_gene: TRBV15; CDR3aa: CATRETAFIISGQFF
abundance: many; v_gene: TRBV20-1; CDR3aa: CSARQTGAGIYEQYF
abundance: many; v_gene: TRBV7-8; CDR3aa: CASSPLAGGGGQPQHF
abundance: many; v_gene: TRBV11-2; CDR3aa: CASTLTGADTQYF
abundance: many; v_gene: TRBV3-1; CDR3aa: CASSQVFSGSSYEQYF
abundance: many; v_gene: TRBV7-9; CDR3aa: CASTPGYYSTDTQYF
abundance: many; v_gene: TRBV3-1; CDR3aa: CASSYTGVGGNTIYF
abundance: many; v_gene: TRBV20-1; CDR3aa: CSARLPGSGSGEQFF
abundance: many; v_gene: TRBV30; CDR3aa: CAWSGSDQPQHF
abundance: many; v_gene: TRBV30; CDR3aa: CAWGQGTEAFF
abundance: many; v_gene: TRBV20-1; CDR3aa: CSAVSRDRGQGGNQPQHF
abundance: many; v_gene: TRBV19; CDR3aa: CASRTDGSGIGELFF
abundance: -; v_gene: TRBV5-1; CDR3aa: CASSLGREKETQYF
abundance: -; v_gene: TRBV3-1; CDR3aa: CASSQDTTMATQYF
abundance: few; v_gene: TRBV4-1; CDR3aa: CASSQNRGTDTQYF
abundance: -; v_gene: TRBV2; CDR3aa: CASLTPGTGQPQHF
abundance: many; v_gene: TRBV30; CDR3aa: CAWSQTSYNEQFF
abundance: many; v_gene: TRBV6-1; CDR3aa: CASAGQPQETQYF
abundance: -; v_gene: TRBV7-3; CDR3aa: CASSLREAYNSPLHF
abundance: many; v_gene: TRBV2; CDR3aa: CASSASGERTEAFF
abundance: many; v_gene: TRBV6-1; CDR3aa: CASSAPASSYEQYF
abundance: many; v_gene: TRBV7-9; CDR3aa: CASSLAIAYGYTF
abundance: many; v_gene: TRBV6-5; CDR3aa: CASSYSGITSSYEQYF
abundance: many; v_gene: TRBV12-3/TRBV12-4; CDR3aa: CASSLTRTGRGGYNEQFF
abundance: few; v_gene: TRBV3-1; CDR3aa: CASSQDLTSSNYGYTF
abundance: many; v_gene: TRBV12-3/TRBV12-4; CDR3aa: CASSWATRTGFSYGGYTF
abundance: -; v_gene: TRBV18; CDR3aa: CASSSGSGANVLTF
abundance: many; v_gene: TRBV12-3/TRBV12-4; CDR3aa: CASSLEAGGGYGYTF
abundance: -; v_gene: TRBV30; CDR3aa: CAWSGRGLNQPQHF
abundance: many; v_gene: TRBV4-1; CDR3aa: CASSQDTGRSSYEQYF
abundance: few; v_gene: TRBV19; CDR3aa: CASLRNSYSNQPQHF
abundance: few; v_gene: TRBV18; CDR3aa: CASSPLRDGTGELFF
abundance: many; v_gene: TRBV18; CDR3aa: CASSLSQANYGYTF
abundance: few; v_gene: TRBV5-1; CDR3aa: CASSLGGSGTGELFF
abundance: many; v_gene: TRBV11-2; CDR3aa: CASSLDPTQRGALETQYF
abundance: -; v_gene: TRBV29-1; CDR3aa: CSAGQGFYGYTF
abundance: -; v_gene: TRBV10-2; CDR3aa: CASSERRENTEAFF
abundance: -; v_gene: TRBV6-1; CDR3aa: CASRDTIGPYGYTF